The clone carrying this T cell receptor (beta chain) came up many times. Its antigen remains unidentified. The CDR3 spans 17 residues. The germline CDR1 and CDR2 sequences are KGHSH and LQKENI. Trimming removed 2 bases from V and 1 base from J; junction bases left unmatched: 7. This specimen comes from a study of CD8 T cells in ankylosing spondylitis. TCRdb processed the 5' RACE reads anew with MiXCR; each CDR3 protein has one entry. The repertoire holds approximately 130,000 distinct CDR3 sequences, with approximately 9.7% as singletons. Findings of the study overall: Significantly higher representation of disease-linked clones was reported for matched ankylosing spondylitis synovial fluid.

The sequence came from a male donor with ankylosing spondylitis or in good health (not recorded which). Source material: blood, either unsorted or a sorted T cell fraction (not recorded which). The chain joins TRBV18 to TRBJ2-1, with 8 bases that match TRBD2. In DNA, the CDR3 is TGTGCCAGCTCACCAGCAGGAGGGACTAGGTCCTACAATGAGCAGTTCTTC. Translating it yields CASSPAGGTRSYNEQFF. Full variable domain (missing parts from reference TRBV18 and TRBJ2-1): NAGVMQNPRHLVRRRGQEARLRCSPMKGHSHVYWYRQLPEEGLKFMVYLQKENIIDESGMPKERFSAEFPKEGPSILRIQQVVRGDSAAYFCASSPAGGTRSYNEQFFGPGTRLTVL.